This paragraph reports one T cell receptor (beta chain). Its specificity is not known. The data stem from a study of T cell responses to AZD1222 COVID-19 vaccine. V shed 2 bases and J shed 2 bases, with 8 bases lying between them. Germline assignment: CDR1 SGDLS and CDR2 YYNGEE. CDR3 length: 14 amino acids. Study-wide results and limits: Spike-specific TCRs gained breadth and depth after people received two AZD1222 doses. Donors were largely white British and mainly female; clonal diversity was possibly underestimated. Seropositive status at baseline applied to only 5 or 6 AZD1222 recipients.

The assay was immunoSEQ multiplex PCR, and TCRdb's table has in-frame clones only and misses some. The sample lists 120,000 to 150,000 clones, 91% occurring once. The chain has TRBV9 and TRBJ2-1; maybe TRBD2 (6 bases). This sequence originates from an adult in good health. This specimen consisted of peripheral blood, obtained on day 0 of AZD1222 vaccination. The CDR3 bases are TGTGCCAGCAGCGTCACTAGCACCTACAATGAGCAGTTCTTC. As protein: CASSVTSTYNEQFF.